A selection of T cell receptor beta chains follows, all from one sample in a study of CD8 T cells in ankylosing spondylitis. Using its own MiXCR run on the 5' RACE reads, TCRdb lists one record per CDR3 protein. The sample consists of 250,000 or so distinct CDR3 sequences, roughly a quarter of them appearing once. The sequenced sample was blood, either unsorted or a sorted T cell fraction (not recorded which). These receptors were taken from a male donor with ankylosing spondylitis or in good health (not recorded which). The CDR3 runs from the conserved cysteine through the conserved F or W. D genes are given only for firm matches. Some rows have no size entry. The others give once, few or many, or a class for an expanded clone.

abundance,v_gene,d_gene,j_gene,CDR3aa,CDR3nt
once,TRBV7-9,-,TRBJ2-6,CASSLVTLGSGANVLTF,TGTGCCAGCAGCTTAGTCACCCTTGGTTCTGGGGCCAACGTCCTGACTTTC
many,TRBV12-3/TRBV12-4,-,TRBJ2-3,CASSKRGSRGTDTQYF,TGTGCCAGCAGTAAGCGAGGGAGTAGGGGAACAGATACGCAGTATTTT
few,TRBV7-2,-,TRBJ2-7,CASSLDQFTSNYEQYF,TGTGCCAGCAGCTTGGACCAGTTTACGTCCAATTACGAGCAGTACTTC
many,TRBV7-9,TRBD1,TRBJ2-7,CASSLYGDRDNEQYF,TGTGCCAGCAGCTTATACGGGGACAGGGACAACGAGCAGTACTTC
-,TRBV12-3/TRBV12-4,TRBD2,TRBJ2-3,CASSFPILAGGLGDTQYF,TGTGCCAGCAGTTTCCCCATTTTAGCGGGGGGGCTCGGAGATACGCAGTATTTT
many,TRBV14,-,TRBJ2-1,CASSQGVGLGKQFF,TGTGCCAGCAGCCAAGGGGTGGGACTTGGTAAGCAGTTCTTC
few,TRBV12-3/TRBV12-4,-,TRBJ1-2,CASSLEQSPSVGYTF,TGTGCCAGCAGTTTAGAACAGAGTCCCTCTGTGGGCTACACCTTC
few,TRBV10-3,-,TRBJ2-7,CAIRDSNGEQYF,TGTGCCATCAGGGACTCGAACGGCGAGCAGTACTTC
-,TRBV7-2,-,TRBJ2-1,CASSRAQPDEQFF,TGTGCCAGCAGCCGGGCCCAACCCGATGAGCAGTTCTTC
-,TRBV10-3,TRBD2,TRBJ2-3,CAISESSGLAGGPTDTQYF,TGTGCCATCAGTGAGTCTTCGGGACTAGCGGGGGGACCCACAGATACGCAGTATTTT
many,TRBV12-3/TRBV12-4,TRBD1,TRBJ2-5,CASSRTGVRETQYF,TGTGCCAGCAGTCGAACAGGGGTCCGAGAGACCCAGTACTTC
-,TRBV5-1,TRBD2,TRBJ2-3,CASSLLAGGSDTQYF,TGCGCCAGCAGCTTGTTAGCGGGGGGTTCGGATACGCAGTATTTT
-,TRBV2,-,TRBJ2-3,CASSRGTSTDTQYF,TGTGCCAGCTCCCGGGGGACCAGCACAGATACGCAGTATTTT
-,TRBV9,-,TRBJ1-1,CASSTGERTAEAFF,TGTGCCAGCAGCACAGGTGAGCGTACCGCTGAAGCTTTCTTT
many,TRBV27,-,TRBJ2-3,CASSRGGTTDTQYF,TGTGCCAGCTCAAGGGGGGGGACCACAGATACGCAGTATTTT
many,TRBV10-3,-,TRBJ1-2,CAISTGKSDYGYTF,TGTGCCATCAGTACAGGGAAGTCGGACTATGGCTACACCTTC
many,TRBV15,-,TRBJ1-2,CATSRGGGVDYGYTF,TGTGCCACCAGCAGAGGCGGGGGAGTTGACTATGGCTACACCTTC
many,TRBV12-3/TRBV12-4,-,TRBJ2-5,CASSLMQGQETQYF,TGTGCCAGCAGTTTAATGCAGGGGCAAGAGACCCAGTACTTC
-,TRBV12-3/TRBV12-4,TRBD1,TRBJ2-2,CASSSPGQEHTGELFF,TGTGCCAGCAGTTCACCGGGACAGGAACACACCGGGGAGCTGTTTTTT
-,TRBV27,-,TRBJ1-4,CASSPYSSTNEKLFF,TGTGCCAGCAGCCCTTACAGTTCCACTAATGAAAAACTGTTTTTT
many,TRBV7-8,TRBD1,TRBJ2-3,CASSTDRADTQYF,TGTGCCAGCAGCACGGACAGGGCAGATACGCAGTATTTT
many,TRBV20-1,-,TRBJ1-1,CSALKYEAFF,TGCAGTGCCTTGAAGTATGAAGCTTTCTTT
many,TRBV7-2,TRBD2,TRBJ2-5,CASSLGLAGAQETQYF,TGTGCCAGCAGCCTTGGACTAGCGGGGGCTCAAGAGACCCAGTACTTC
-,TRBV2,-,TRBJ2-2,CASRPTSTGELFF,TGTGCCAGCAGGCCCACTAGTACCGGGGAGCTGTTTTTT
few,TRBV12-3/TRBV12-4,TRBD1,TRBJ2-7,CASSFGGGQGDEQYF,TGTGCCAGCAGTTTTGGGGGGGGACAGGGCGACGAGCAGTACTTC
-,TRBV20-1,-,TRBJ2-1,CSARGKKRRPYNEQFF,TGCAGTGCTAGGGGAAAAAAGCGGCGCCCCTACAATGAGCAGTTCTTC
-,TRBV6-5,TRBD1,TRBJ1-2,CASSSNDRVYGYTF,TGTGCCAGCAGTTCCAACGACAGGGTCTATGGCTACACCTTC
many,TRBV11-2,-,TRBJ1-1,CASSPAGGKAEAFF,TGTGCCAGCAGCCCCGCCGGGGGGAAGGCTGAAGCTTTCTTT
-,TRBV20-1,-,TRBJ2-3,CGTSGRSASTDTQYF,TGCGGCACAAGCGGACGGTCCGCTAGCACAGATACGCAGTATTTT
-,TRBV12-3/TRBV12-4,-,TRBJ2-1,CASSKGQSRYNEQFF,TGTGCCAGCAGCAAGGGACAAAGCCGTTACAATGAGCAGTTCTTC
few,TRBV25-1,-,TRBJ2-1,CASSDPQDSYNEQFF,TGTGCCAGCAGTGACCCACAGGACTCCTACAATGAGCAGTTCTTC
many,TRBV28,-,TRBJ2-3,CASSSFGAYTGQVVDTQYF,TGTGCCAGCAGTTCATTTGGCGCCTACACCGGGCAGGTCGTAGATACGCAGTATTTT
-,TRBV6-6,-,TRBJ1-1,CASSYAQNTEAFF,TGTGCCAGCAGTTACGCCCAGAACACTGAAGCTTTCTTT
many,TRBV20-1,TRBD1,TRBJ1-1,CSARDNRGRTEAFF,TGCAGTGCTAGAGATAACAGGGGGAGGACTGAAGCTTTCTTT
-,TRBV2,-,TRBJ1-5,CASSDADGQPQHF,TGTGCCAGCAGTGACGCGGACGGTCAGCCCCAGCATTTT
few,TRBV20-1,-,TRBJ2-2,CSAPEQTGRTGELFF,TGCAGTGCCCCTGAACAAACTGGTAGAACCGGGGAGCTGTTTTTT
-,TRBV19,-,TRBJ1-1,CASSAGTTNTEAFF,TGTGCCAGTAGTGCCGGGACAACAAACACTGAAGCTTTCTTT
-,TRBV3-1,-,TRBJ2-2,CASSQGNGELFF,TGTGCCAGCAGCCAAGGGAACGGGGAGCTGTTTTTT
many,TRBV20-1,-,TRBJ2-7,CSARDRRQFSYEQYF,TGCAGTGCTAGAGATCGTCGCCAGTTCTCCTACGAGCAGTACTTC
once,TRBV27,-,TRBJ1-2,CASSLSGGSGGYTF,TGTGCCAGCAGTTTATCTGGCGGGAGTGGTGGCTACACCTTC
many,TRBV3-1,TRBD1,TRBJ1-2,CASSQDPGGTVSYTF,TGTGCCAGCAGCCAAGATCCGGGAGGGACAGTGAGCTACACCTTC